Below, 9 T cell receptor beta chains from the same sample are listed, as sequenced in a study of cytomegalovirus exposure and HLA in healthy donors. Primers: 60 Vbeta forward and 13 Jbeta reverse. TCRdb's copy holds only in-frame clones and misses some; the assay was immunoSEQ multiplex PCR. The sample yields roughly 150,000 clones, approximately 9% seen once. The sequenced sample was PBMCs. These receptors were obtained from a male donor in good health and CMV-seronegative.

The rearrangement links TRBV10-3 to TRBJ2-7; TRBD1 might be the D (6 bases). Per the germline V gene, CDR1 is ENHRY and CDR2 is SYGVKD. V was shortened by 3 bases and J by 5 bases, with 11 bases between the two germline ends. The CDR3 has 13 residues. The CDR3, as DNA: TGTGCCATCAGTGAAGGGGGTGGCGACGAGCAGTACTTC. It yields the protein CAISEGGGDEQYF.

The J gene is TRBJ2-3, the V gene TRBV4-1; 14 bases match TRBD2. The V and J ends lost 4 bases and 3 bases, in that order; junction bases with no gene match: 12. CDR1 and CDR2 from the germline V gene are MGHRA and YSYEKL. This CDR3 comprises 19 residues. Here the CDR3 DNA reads TGCGCCAGCAGCCGAGACGGACTAGCGGGGGGCTATAATACAGATACGCAGTATTTT. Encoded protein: CASSRDGLAGGYNTDTQYF.

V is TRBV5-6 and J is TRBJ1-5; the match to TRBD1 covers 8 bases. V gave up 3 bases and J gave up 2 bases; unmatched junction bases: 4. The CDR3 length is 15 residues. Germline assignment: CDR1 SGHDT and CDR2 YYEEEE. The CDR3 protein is CASSYGQGGNQPQHF. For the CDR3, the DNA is TGTGCCAGCAGCTACGGACAGGGTGGCAATCAGCCCCAGCATTTT.

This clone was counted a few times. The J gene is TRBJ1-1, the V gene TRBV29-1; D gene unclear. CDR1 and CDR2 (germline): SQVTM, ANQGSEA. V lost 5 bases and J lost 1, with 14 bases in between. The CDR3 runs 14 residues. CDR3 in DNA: TGCAGCGTTTCGCTACGAACTCCGAACACTGAAGCTTTCTTT. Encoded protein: CSVSLRTPNTEAFF.

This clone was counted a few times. The CDR3 protein is CASSNLGAGQETQYF. In nucleotides, the CDR3 is TGTGCCAGCAGCAACCTTGGAGCGGGGCAAGAGACCCAGTACTTC. This sequence joins TRBV14 and TRBJ2-5; 7 bases are a match to TRBD2. This CDR3 region has 15 residues. Germline V lookup: CDR1 SGHDN, CDR2 FVKESK. Unmatched junction bases numbered 8, after V lost 5 bases and J lost 2 bases. The entire variable domain, with the rest obtained from reference TRBV14 and TRBJ2-5, is as follows: EAGVTQFPSHSVIEKGQTVTLRCDPISGHDNLYWYRRVMGKEIKFLLHFVKESKQDESGMPNNRFLAERTGGTYSTLKVQPAELEDSGVYFCASSNLGAGQETQYFGPGTRLLVL.

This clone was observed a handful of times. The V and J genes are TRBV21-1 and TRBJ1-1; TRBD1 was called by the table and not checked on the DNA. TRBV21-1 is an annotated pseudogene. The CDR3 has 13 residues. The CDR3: CASIYLGGTEAFF. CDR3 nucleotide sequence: TGTGCCAGCATCTACCTAGGGGGCACTGAAGCTTTCTTT.

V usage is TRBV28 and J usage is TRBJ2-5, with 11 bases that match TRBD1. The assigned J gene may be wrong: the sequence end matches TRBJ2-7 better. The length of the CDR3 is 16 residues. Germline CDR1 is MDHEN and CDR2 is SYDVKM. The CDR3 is CASSLGGTGGSYEQYF. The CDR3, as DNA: TGTGCCAGCAGTTTAGGTGGGACAGGGGGCTCCTACGAGCAGTACTTC.

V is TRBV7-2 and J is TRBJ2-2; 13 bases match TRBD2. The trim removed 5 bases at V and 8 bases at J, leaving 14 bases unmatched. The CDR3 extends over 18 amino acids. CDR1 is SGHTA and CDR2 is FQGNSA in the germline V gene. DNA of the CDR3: TGTGCCAGCAGCCCGACCGAACTAGCGGGAGGGCCCGCGGGGGAGCTGTTTTTT. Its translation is CASSPTELAGGPAGELFF.

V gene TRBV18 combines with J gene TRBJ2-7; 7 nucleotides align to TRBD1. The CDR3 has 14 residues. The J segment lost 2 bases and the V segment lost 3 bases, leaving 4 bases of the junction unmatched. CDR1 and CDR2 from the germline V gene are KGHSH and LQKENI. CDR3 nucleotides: TGTGCCAGCTCACCTCCGGACAGGCCCTACGAGCAGTACTTC. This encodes CASSPPDRPYEQYF.